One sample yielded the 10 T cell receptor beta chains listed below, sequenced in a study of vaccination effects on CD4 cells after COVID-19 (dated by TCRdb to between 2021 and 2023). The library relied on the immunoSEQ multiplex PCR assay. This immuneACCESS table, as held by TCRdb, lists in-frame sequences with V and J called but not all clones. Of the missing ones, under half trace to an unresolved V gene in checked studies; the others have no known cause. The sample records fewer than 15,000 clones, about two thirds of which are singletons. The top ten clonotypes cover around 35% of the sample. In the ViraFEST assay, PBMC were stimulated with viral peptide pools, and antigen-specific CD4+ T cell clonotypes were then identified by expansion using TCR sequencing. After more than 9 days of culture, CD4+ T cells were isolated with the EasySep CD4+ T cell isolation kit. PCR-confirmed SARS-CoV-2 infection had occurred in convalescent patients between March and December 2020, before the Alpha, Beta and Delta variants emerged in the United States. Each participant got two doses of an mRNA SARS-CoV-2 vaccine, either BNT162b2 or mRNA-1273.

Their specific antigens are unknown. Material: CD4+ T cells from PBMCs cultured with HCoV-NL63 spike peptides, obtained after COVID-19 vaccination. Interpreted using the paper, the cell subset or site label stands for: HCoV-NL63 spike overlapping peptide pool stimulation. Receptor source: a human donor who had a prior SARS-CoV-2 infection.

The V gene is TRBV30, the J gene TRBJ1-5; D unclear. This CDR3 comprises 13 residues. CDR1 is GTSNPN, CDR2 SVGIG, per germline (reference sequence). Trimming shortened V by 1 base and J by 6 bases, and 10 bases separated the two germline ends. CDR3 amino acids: CAWSGVGSQPQHF. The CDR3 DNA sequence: TGTGCCTGGAGTGGGGTCGGCTCTCAGCCCCAGCATTTT. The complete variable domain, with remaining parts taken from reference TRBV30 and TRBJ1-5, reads SQTIHQWPATLVQPVGSPLSLECTVEGTSNPNLYWYRQAAGRGLQLLFYSVGIGQISSEVPQNLSASRPQDRQFILSSKKLLLSDSGFYLCAWSGVGSQPQHFGDGTRLSIL.

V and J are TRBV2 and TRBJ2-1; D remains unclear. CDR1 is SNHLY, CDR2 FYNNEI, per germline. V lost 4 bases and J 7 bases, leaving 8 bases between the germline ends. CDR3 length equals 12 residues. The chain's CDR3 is CASSGYSNEQFF. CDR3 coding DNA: TGTGCCAGCAGTGGATACTCTAATGAGCAGTTCTTC.

The CDR3 nucleotides are TGTGCCAGCAGCGTTACTAGCGGCCAAGAGACCCAGTACTTC. Its protein product is CASSVTSGQETQYF. The rearrangement uses TRBV7-2 and TRBJ2-5, with 8 bases matching TRBD2. This CDR3 region has 14 residues. The ends lost 5 bases at V and 1 base at J; junction bases unmatched: 3. Germline V gene sequence: CDR1 SGHTA, CDR2 FQGNSA.

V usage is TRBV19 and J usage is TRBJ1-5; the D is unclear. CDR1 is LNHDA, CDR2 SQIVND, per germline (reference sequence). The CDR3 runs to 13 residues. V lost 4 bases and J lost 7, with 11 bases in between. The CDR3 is CASSKSLGQPQHF. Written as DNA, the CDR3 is TGTGCCAGTAGTAAGAGTTTGGGGCAGCCCCAGCATTTT. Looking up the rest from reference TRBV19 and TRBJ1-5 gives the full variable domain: DGGITQSPKYLFRKEGQNVTLSCEQNLNHDAMYWYRQDPGQGLRLIYYSQIVNDFQKGDIAEGYSVSREKKESFPLTVTSAQKNPTAFYLCASSKSLGQPQHFGDGTRLSIL.

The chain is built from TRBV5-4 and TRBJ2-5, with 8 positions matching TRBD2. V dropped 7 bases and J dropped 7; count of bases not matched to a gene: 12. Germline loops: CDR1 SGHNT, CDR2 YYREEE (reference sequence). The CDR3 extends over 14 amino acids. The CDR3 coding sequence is TGTGCCAGCGGTGTAGCGGGGATCCCCGGGACCCAGTACTTC. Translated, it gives CASGVAGIPGTQYF.

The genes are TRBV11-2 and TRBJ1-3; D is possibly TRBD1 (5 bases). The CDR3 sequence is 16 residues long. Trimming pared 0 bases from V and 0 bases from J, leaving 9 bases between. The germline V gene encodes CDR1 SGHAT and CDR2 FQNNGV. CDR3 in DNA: TGTGCCAGCAGCTTAGATCTTGACAGCTCTGGAAACACCATATATTTT. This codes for CASSLDLDSSGNTIYF. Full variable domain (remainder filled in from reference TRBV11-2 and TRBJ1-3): EAGVAQSPRYKIIEKRQSVAFWCNPISGHATLYWYQQILGQGPKLLIQFQNNGVVDDSQLPKDRFSAERLKGVDSTLKIQPAKLEDSAVYLCASSLDLDSSGNTIYFGEGSWLTVV.

Here the CDR3 reads CASSPGLAGGSDTQYF. The CDR3 DNA is TGTGCCAGTAGCCCCGGACTAGCGGGGGGGTCAGATACGCAGTATTTT. The rearrangement links TRBV19 to TRBJ2-3; 15 bases align to TRBD2. J gave up 4 bases and V 6 bases, and 5 bases lay outside the gene matches. Germline values: CDR1 LNHDA, CDR2 SQIVND (reference sequence). This CDR3 contains 16 residues.

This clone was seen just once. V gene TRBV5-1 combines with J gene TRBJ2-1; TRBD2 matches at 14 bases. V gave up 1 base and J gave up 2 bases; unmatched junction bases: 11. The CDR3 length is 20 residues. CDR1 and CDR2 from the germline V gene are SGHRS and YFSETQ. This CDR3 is CASSLTGTSGSRGAYNEQFF. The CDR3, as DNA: TGCGCCAGCAGCTTGACCGGGACTAGCGGGAGTAGAGGGGCCTACAATGAGCAGTTCTTC.

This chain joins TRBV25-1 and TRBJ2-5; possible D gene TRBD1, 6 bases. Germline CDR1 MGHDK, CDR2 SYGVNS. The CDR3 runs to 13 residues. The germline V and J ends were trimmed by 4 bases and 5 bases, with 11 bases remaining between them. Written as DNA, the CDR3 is TGTGCCAGCAGTGGCAGGGGACGTGAGACCCAGTACTTC. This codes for CASSGRGRETQYF.

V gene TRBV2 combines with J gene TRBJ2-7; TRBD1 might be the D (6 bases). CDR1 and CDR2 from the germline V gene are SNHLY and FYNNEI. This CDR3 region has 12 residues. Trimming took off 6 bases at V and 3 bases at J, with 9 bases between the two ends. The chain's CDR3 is CASRRQDYEQYF. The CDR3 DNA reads TGTGCCAGCAGGAGACAGGACTACGAGCAGTACTTC.